The clone carrying this T cell receptor (beta chain) was recorded only once. As yet, its antigen is unknown. The length of the CDR3 is 16 residues. Germline assignment: CDR1 ENHRY and CDR2 SYGVKD. Unmatched junction bases numbered 7, after V lost 5 bases and J lost 7 bases. This sample is drawn from a study of OX40 agonist ivuxolimab in advanced cancers. Study-level points and caveats: CD8+ T cells averaged more expanded clones than CD4+. The study found among the lowest clonal expansion in partial responders at 0.1-3.0 mg/kg.

TCRdb's table, derived via immunoSEQ multiplex PCR, lists solely in-frame clones and lacks some. The repertoire holds over 50,000 clones, with roughly four fifths as singletons. This specimen consisted of CD4+ or CD8+ T cells sorted from blood, obtained in a trial of the OX40 agonist ivuxolimab. The genes are TRBV10-3 and TRBJ2-1; 14 bases match TRBD2. The clonotype was recovered from an adult with an advanced solid tumor such as melanoma, head and neck, liver or kidney cancer. The CDR3 loop is CAISRGLAGDRNEQFF. In DNA, the CDR3 is TGTGCCATCAGTCGGGGACTAGCGGGGGACCGTAATGAGCAGTTCTTC.